This TCR beta chain was observed in a study of cytomegalovirus exposure and HLA in healthy donors. Study results and limitations: Researchers counted roughly 150 TCR beta chains as cytomegalovirus-associated.

As concerns this clone: Its antigen is unidentified.

The germline V gene encodes CDR1 SGHTA and CDR2 FQGNSA. The CDR3 length is 15 residues. Trimming stripped 5 bases from V and 2 bases from J, with 16 bases between. Both 60 Vbeta primers and 13 Jbeta primers went into the PCR. Sequencing was performed with immunoSEQ multiplex PCR; in TCRdb, only in-frame clones are kept and a portion is missing. This table has about 150,000 clones, about 60% appearing once. The genes are TRBV7-2 and TRBJ2-7; D is perhaps TRBD2 (6 bases). Sequencing was done on a sample of PBMCs. The receptor's source is an older woman in good health and CMV-seropositive. For the CDR3, the DNA is TGTGCCAGCAGCATTTATAGGACTACCGCCTACGAGCAGTACTTC. This gives the protein CASSIYRTTAYEQYF.